Shown below are 27 T cell receptor beta chains from a single sample sequenced in a study of PD-L1 blockade in urothelial cancer (dated by TCRdb to the late 2010s). The time point tag for this specimen amounts to: pretreatment peripheral blood. The library was built by means of the immunoSEQ multiplex PCR assay. What TCRdb holds here is the immuneACCESS table cut down to in-frame rearrangements. Part of the clones is not present; checked against another copy, under half of the missing clones reflect an unresolved V gene, and the others are unexplained. Counted in this sample were about 80,000 clones; 85% of them appeared once. Together, the top ten hold 6.5% to 8% of the sample. The sample was PBMCs, taken around atezolizumab (anti-PD-L1) treatment. The receptor source for this set is a man aged 35 to 55 with urothelial cancer.

This clone was counted a single time. The rearrangement uses TRBV21-1 and TRBJ2-7; the table's D call of TRBD2 was not tested on the DNA. TRBV21-1 is given as a pseudogene. This CDR3 contains 16 residues. The CDR3 protein is CASSSDRPGKSYEQYF. In nucleotides, the CDR3 is TGTGCCAGCAGCAGCGACCGCCCGGGTAAATCATACGAGCAGTACTTC.

V and J are TRBV7-9 and TRBJ1-4; 9 bases fit TRBD1. The germline V gene has CDR1 SEHNR and CDR2 FQNEAQ (reference sequence). This CDR3 is built from 14 residues. Unmatched junction bases numbered 6, after V lost 6 bases and J lost 7 bases. The CDR3 region is CASSSTGGSEKLFF. The CDR3 DNA reads as TGTGCCAGCAGTTCGACAGGGGGGAGTGAAAAACTGTTTTTT. The variable domain in full, completed from reference TRBV7-9 and TRBJ1-4, reads DTGVSQNPRHKITKRGQNVTFRCDPISEHNRLYWYRQTLGQGPEFLTYFQNEAQLEKSRLLSDRFSAERPKGSFSTLEIQRTEQGDSAMYLCASSSTGGSEKLFFGSGTQLSVL.

This chain uses TRBV7-9 with TRBJ2-7; TRBD1 might be the D (5 bases). The V gene lost 5 bases and the J gene lost 5 bases, with 13 bases spanning the gap. The CDR3 length is 13 residues. Germline assignment: CDR1 SEHNR and CDR2 FQNEAQ (reference sequence). CDR3: CASSPPQGHEQYF. In nucleotides, the CDR3 is TGTGCCAGCAGCCCACCGCAGGGCCACGAGCAGTACTTC.

This chain uses TRBV5-1 with TRBJ2-1, with 9 bases fitting TRBD1. CDR1 is SGHRS and CDR2 is YFSETQ in the germline V gene. CDR3 length: 17 residues. The trim removed 0 bases at V and 6 bases at J, leaving 10 bases unmatched. The CDR3 nucleotides read TGCGCCAGCAGCTTGGGAGCCGGGACAGGGCCTTCCAATGAGCAGTTCTTC. Its translation: CASSLGAGTGPSNEQFF.

The chain combines TRBV9 with TRBJ2-2; 7 nucleotides align to TRBD1. CDR1 and CDR2 (germline): SGDLS, YYNGEE. The CDR3 contains 17 residues. V was pared by 2 bases and J by 3 bases, with 10 bases of the junction left unmatched. CDR3 residues: CASSVSLQGWDTGELFF. The CDR3 DNA sequence: TGTGCCAGCAGCGTTAGTCTACAGGGGTGGGACACCGGGGAGCTGTTTTTT. The full variable domain, in which reference TRBV9 and TRBJ2-2 provide the parts outside the CDR3, is DSGVTQTPKHLITATGQRVTLRCSPRSGDLSVYWYQQSLDQGLQFLIQYYNGEERAKGNILERFSAQQFPDLHSELNLSSLELGDSALYFCASSVSLQGWDTGELFFGEGSRLTVL.

The chain joins TRBV15 to TRBJ1-1; D might be TRBD1 (5 bases). The CDR3 totals 14 residues. CDR1 and CDR2 from the germline V gene are LNHNV and YYDKDF (reference sequence). Trimming left V 6 bases short and J 4 bases short, with 15 bases between. Written as DNA, the CDR3 is TGTGCCACCAGTCCGCGGGGCGGAATCACTGAAGCTTTCTTT. This encodes CATSPRGGITEAFF.

This clone was found many times. V is TRBV6-1 and J is TRBJ2-7; the D gene is possibly TRBD2 (6 bases). V was shortened by 5 bases and J by 0 bases, with 14 bases between the two germline ends. Germline-derived CDR1 and CDR2 are MNHNS and SASEGT. CDR3 length equals 15 residues. The CDR3 is CASSLESGYSYEQYF. Written as DNA, the CDR3 is TGTGCCAGCAGTTTAGAGAGCGGGTACTCCTACGAGCAGTACTTC.

The chain recombines TRBV13 with TRBJ2-7; 11 nucleotides agree with TRBD2. Germline V CDR1 and CDR2: PRHDT, FYEKMQ (reference sequence). The CDR3 sequence is 18 residues long. Unmatched junction bases numbered 11, after V lost 4 bases and J lost 0 bases. This chain's CDR3 is CASSSVAGGHGPSYEQYF. The CDR3 nucleotides are TGTGCCAGCAGCTCCGTAGCGGGAGGGCATGGACCCTCCTACGAGCAGTACTTC.

The chain couples TRBV10-3 to TRBJ2-3; no clear D. V was pared by 4 bases and J by 0 bases, with 8 bases between. CDR3 length equals 14 residues. In germline, CDR1 is ENHRY, CDR2 SYGVKD. CDR3 in DNA: TGTGCCATCAGTGCACTAACTAGCACAGATACGCAGTATTTT. Amino acids: CAISALTSTDTQYF.

The genes are TRBV6-4 and TRBJ2-1; 9 bases are a match to TRBD1. V trimming: 5 bases; J trimming: 6 bases; junction bases outside the gene matches: 8. Germline-derived CDR1 and CDR2 are MRHNA and SNTAGT. The CDR3 runs to 15 residues. CDR3 region: CASSPGTGRSNEQFF. The CDR3, as DNA: TGTGCCAGCAGTCCCGGGACAGGGAGGAGCAATGAGCAGTTCTTC.

This rearrangement joins TRBV7-3 to TRBJ2-1; weak D call: TRBD2 (5 bases). The V and J ends lost 2 bases and 5 bases respectively, with 13 bases between them. The CDR3 is 15 amino acids. Germline CDR1 and CDR2: SGHTA and FQGTGA. The CDR3 spells CASSLSGRNNNEQFF. The CDR3 DNA sequence: TGTGCCAGCAGCTTATCGGGGAGAAATAACAATGAGCAGTTCTTC.

The V gene is TRBV6-1, the J gene TRBJ1-2, with D possibly being TRBD1 (5 bases). Germline assignment: CDR1 MNHNS and CDR2 SASEGT. This CDR3 spans 17 amino acids. The V gene lost 1 base and the J gene lost 4 bases, with 19 bases spanning the gap. The CDR3 here is CASSEGGLVGGVYGYTF. Here the CDR3 DNA reads TGTGCCAGCAGTGAAGGCGGGCTAGTCGGAGGGGTCTATGGCTACACCTTC.

V gene TRBV19 combines with J gene TRBJ2-3, with 9 bases identical to TRBD2. The CDR3 runs 15 residues. CDR1 is LNHDA, CDR2 SQIVND, per germline (reference sequence). J was trimmed by 3 bases and V by 11 bases; bases with no gene match: 12. The CDR3 region is CAASGGAGGTDTQYF. DNA of the CDR3: TGTGCCGCCTCAGGAGGAGCGGGAGGTACAGATACGCAGTATTTT.

The chain has TRBV4-1 and TRBJ1-1; D is undetermined. With 1 base removed from V and 2 bases from J, the gap between germline ends came to 14 bases. CDR3 length: 16 residues. Germline CDR1 reads MGHRA; CDR2 reads YSYEKL. The CDR3 sequence is CASSQVDAGLNTEAFF. The CDR3 nucleotides read TGCGCCAGCAGCCAAGTTGACGCAGGTCTCAACACTGAAGCTTTCTTT.

This chain links TRBV7-8 with TRBJ2-7, with 8 bases aligning to TRBD1. The CDR3 is made up of 19 amino acids. The V gene's germline CDR1 is SGHVS and CDR2 FQNEAQ. V was clipped by 4 bases and J by 3 bases; unmatched bases: 20. CDR3 nucleotides: TGTGCCAGCAGCTCACCAAGAACCGTGCGGACAGGGTTGTTCTACGAGCAGTACTTC. Translating it yields CASSSPRTVRTGLFYEQYF.

This rearrangement joins TRBV15 to TRBJ2-7; TRBD2 is a possible D gene (5 bases). This CDR3 contains 16 residues. The V end was cut by 0 bases, the J end by 1 base, with 13 bases between. Looked up from germline, CDR1 is LNHNV and CDR2 is YYDKDF (reference sequence). The DNA of the CDR3 is TGTGCCACCAGCAGAGATCTATCCAGACTATCCTACGAGCAGTACTTC. Its translation is CATSRDLSRLSYEQYF.

The gene calls are TRBV19 and TRBJ1-1, with no clear D. Trimming left V 8 bases short and J 1 base short, with 5 bases between. The V gene's germline CDR1 is LNHDA and CDR2 SQIVND (reference sequence). This CDR3 region has 11 residues. CDR3 residues: CASSRNTEAFF. CDR3 nucleotides: TGTGCCAGTTCCAGGAACACTGAAGCTTTCTTT. Full variable domain (rest looked up from reference TRBV19 and TRBJ1-1): DGGITQSPKYLFRKEGQNVTLSCEQNLNHDAMYWYRQDPGQGLRLIYYSQIVNDFQKGDIAEGYSVSREKKESFPLTVTSAQKNPTAFYLCASSRNTEAFFGQGTRLTVV.

The chain links TRBV6-1 to TRBJ2-7; 7 positions agree with TRBD1. V lost 7 bases and J lost 5; bases outside the gene matches: 11. The CDR3 extends over 14 amino acids. Looked up from germline, CDR1 is MNHNS and CDR2 is SASEGT. The CDR3 spells CASTPGQRVHEQYF. CDR3 DNA sequence: TGTGCCAGCACTCCGGGACAGAGGGTCCACGAGCAGTACTTC.

The chain is built from TRBV7-9 and TRBJ1-1; a possible D gene is TRBD1 (5 bases). The germline gives CDR1 SEHNR, CDR2 FQNEAQ (reference sequence). This CDR3 has 15 residues. The V and J ends lost 4 bases and 2 bases respectively, with 14 bases between them. The CDR3 sequence is CASSSLWRGNTEAFF. The CDR3 coding sequence is TGTGCCAGCAGCTCCCTATGGAGGGGCAACACTGAAGCTTTCTTT.

This clone has a single count. The rearrangement uses TRBV7-9 and TRBJ1-1; TRBD1 is a possible D gene (5 bases). V lost 1 base, J lost 2 bases, and 14 bases lay in between. Germline values: CDR1 SEHNR, CDR2 FQNEAQ (reference sequence). The CDR3 is 16 residues long. This chain's CDR3 is CASSLGRETANTEAFF. The CDR3 bases are TGTGCCAGCAGCTTAGGGAGGGAGACAGCAAACACTGAAGCTTTCTTT.

J is TRBJ2-7 and V is TRBV6-5, with D maybe TRBD2 (7 bases). Germline V lookup: CDR1 MNHEY, CDR2 SVGAGI. The ends were cut back, 6 bases at V and 6 bases at J, with 15 bases in the middle. The CDR3 covers 13 residues. The chain's CDR3 is CASRTREGGEQYF. The CDR3 DNA reads TGTGCCAGCAGAACGAGGGAGGGGGGCGAGCAGTACTTC.

This clone has just a few counts. The V call is TRBV7-9, the J call TRBJ2-2; 14 nucleotides agree with TRBD2. The CDR3 loop spans 18 amino acids. Losses at the gene ends were 2 bases for V and 5 bases for J; bases not matched to a gene: 7. The germline gives CDR1 SEHNR, CDR2 FQNEAQ (reference sequence). The CDR3 sequence: CASSLKGTSGRGTGELFF. The CDR3 DNA sequence: TGTGCCAGCAGCTTAAAAGGGACTAGCGGGAGAGGTACCGGGGAGCTGTTTTTT.

To note about this clone: At one boundary the junction diverges from the germline segment, which might be a read error. The V and J genes are TRBV7-7 and TRBJ2-3; maybe TRBD2 (7 bases). Germline assignment: CDR1 SSHAT and CDR2 FNYEAQ (reference sequence). The CDR3 has 16 residues. Here the CDR3 DNA reads TGTGCTAGCAGCCGAAAAAGGGGGAGGGGGACAGATACGCAGTATTTT. Translated, it gives CASSRKRGRGTDTQYF.

As to this clone: A read error may produce the germline difference seen at one junction end. The chain uses TRBV7-7 and TRBJ2-7; TRBD2 matches at 7 bases. Germline CDR1 reads SSHAT; CDR2 reads FNYEAQ (reference sequence). The CDR3 totals 16 residues. This chain's CDR3 is CASSLVRRELSYEQYF. CDR3 bases: TGTGCTAGCAGCTTAGTCAGGCGGGAGCTCTCCTACGAGCAGTACTTC.

Concerning this clone: No DNA is shown, since the ends of the CDR3 on it are uncertain; the CDR3 is the one TCRdb lists. The CDR3 protein is CASSLFGTGSDKHF. The V call is TRBV28, the J call TRBJ1-5; the table assigns TRBD1, which was not confirmed against the DNA. The CDR3 is 14 amino acids in total, end residues counted. The V gene's germline CDR1 is MDHEN and CDR2 SYDVKM.

This clone was observed once. The chain has TRBV7-9 and TRBJ2-7; a possible D gene is TRBD2 (7 bases). The CDR3 runs 15 residues. Per germline, CDR1 SEHNR and CDR2 FQNEAQ (reference sequence). V shed 3 bases and J shed 3 bases, with 15 bases lying between them. The DNA for the CDR3 is TGTGCCAGCAGCTTCGCGGGGGCATCGATCTACGAGCAGTACTTC. Protein: CASSFAGASIYEQYF.

The J gene is TRBJ2-5, the V gene TRBV18, with 8 nucleotides matching TRBD2. Trimming at V came to 6 bases and at J to 4 bases, leaving 13 bases not matched to a gene. Germline CDR1 KGHSH, CDR2 LQKENI. The CDR3 has 16 residues. Written as DNA, the CDR3 is TGTGCCAGCTCTCGAAACGAAGCGGGAGCAGTAGAGACCCAGTACTTC. Its protein product is CASSRNEAGAVETQYF.